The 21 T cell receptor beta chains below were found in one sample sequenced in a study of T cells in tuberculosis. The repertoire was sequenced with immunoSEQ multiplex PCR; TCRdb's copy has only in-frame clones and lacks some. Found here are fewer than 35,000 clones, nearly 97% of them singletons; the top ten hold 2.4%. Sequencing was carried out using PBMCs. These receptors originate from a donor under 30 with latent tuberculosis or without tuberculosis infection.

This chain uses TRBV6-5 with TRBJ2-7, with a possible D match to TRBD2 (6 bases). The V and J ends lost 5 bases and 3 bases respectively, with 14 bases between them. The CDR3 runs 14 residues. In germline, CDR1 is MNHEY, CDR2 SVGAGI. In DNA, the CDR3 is TGTGCCAGCAGTGCCGGGAGAGGTTTCTACGAGCAGTACTTC. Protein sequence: CASSAGRGFYEQYF.

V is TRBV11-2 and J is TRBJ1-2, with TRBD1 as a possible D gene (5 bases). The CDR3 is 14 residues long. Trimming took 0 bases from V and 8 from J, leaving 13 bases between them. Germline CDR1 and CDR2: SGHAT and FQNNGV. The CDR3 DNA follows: TGTGCCAGCAGCTTAGATCGGGGGAAAAGGGGCTACACCTTC. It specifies CASSLDRGKRGYTF.

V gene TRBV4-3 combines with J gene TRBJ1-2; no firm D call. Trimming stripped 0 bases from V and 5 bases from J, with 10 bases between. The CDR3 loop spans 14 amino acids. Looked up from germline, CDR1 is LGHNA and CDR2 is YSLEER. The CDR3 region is CASSQDSSRYGYTF. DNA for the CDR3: TGCGCCAGCAGCCAAGACTCTTCGCGGTATGGCTACACCTTC.

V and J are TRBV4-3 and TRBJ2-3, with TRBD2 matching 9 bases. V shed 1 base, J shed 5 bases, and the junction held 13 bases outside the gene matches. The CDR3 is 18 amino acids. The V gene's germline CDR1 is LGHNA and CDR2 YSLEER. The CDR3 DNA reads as TGCGCCAGCAGCCAAGTCCCGCGGGGGGGCCCAATAGGAGATACGCAGTATTTT. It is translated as CASSQVPRGGPIGDTQYF.

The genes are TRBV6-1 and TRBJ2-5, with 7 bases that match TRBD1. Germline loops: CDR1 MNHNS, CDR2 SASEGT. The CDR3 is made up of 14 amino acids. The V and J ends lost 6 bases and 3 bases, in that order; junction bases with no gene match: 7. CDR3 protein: CASRLGGTEETQYF. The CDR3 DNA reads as TGTGCCAGCAGGCTTGGTGGGACAGAAGAGACCCAGTACTTC.

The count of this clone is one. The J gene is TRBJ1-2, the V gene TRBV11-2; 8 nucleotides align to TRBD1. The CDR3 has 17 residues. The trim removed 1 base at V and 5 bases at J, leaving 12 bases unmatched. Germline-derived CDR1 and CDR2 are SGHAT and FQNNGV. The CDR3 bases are TGTGCCAGCAGCTTAGGTTCAGGGGGCGAAGTAAGATATGGCTACACCTTC. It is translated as CASSLGSGGEVRYGYTF.

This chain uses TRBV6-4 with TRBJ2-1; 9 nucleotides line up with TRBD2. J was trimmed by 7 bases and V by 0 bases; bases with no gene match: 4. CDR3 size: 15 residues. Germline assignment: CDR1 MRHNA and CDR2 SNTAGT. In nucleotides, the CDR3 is TGTGCCAGCAGTGACTCGGGGACTAGCAGGAATGAGCAGTTCTTC. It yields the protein CASSDSGTSRNEQFF.

CDR3 region: CASSWKGAVGNTIYF. CDR3 coding DNA: TGTGCCAGCAGTTGGAAGGGGGCGGTTGGAAACACCATATATTTT. V and J are TRBV28 and TRBJ1-3; 7 bases align to TRBD1. CDR3 length equals 15 residues. Germline CDR1 MDHEN, CDR2 SYDVKM. The trim removed 4 bases at V and 3 bases at J, leaving 6 bases unmatched.

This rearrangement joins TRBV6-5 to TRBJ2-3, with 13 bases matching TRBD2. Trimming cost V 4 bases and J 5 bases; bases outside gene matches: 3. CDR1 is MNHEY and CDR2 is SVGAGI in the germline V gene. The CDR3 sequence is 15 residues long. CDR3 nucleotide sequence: TGTGCCAGCAGTTGGGGACTAGCGGGGCGAGATACGCAGTATTTT. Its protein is CASSWGLAGRDTQYF.

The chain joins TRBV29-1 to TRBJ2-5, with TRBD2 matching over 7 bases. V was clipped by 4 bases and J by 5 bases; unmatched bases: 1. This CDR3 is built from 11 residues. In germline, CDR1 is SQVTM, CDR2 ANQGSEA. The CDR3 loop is CSVVGRETQYF. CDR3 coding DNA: TGCAGCGTTGTCGGGAGGGAGACCCAGTACTTC.

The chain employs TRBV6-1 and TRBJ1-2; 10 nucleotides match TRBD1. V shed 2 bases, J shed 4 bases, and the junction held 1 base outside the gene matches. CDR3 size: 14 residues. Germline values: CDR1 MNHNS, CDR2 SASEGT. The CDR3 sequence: CASSERTGGYGYTF. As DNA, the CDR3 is TGTGCCAGCAGTGAACGGACAGGGGGCTATGGCTACACCTTC.

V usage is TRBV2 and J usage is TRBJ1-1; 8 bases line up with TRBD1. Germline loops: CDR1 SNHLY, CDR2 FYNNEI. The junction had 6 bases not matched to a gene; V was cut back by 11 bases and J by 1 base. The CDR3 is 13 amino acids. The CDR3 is CASGQESNTEAFF. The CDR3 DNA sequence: TGTGCCTCGGGACAGGAATCGAACACTGAAGCTTTCTTT.

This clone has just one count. Here the CDR3 reads CASSYRDRGGSETQYF. In DNA form, the CDR3 reads TGTGCCAGCAGTTACAGGGACAGGGGTGGATCGGAGACCCAGTACTTC. The rearrangement uses TRBV6-5 and TRBJ2-5; 10 nucleotides agree with TRBD1. The CDR3 runs to 16 residues. V lost 2 bases and J lost 5; bases outside the gene matches: 8. Germline V gene lookup returns CDR1 MNHEY and CDR2 SVGAGI.

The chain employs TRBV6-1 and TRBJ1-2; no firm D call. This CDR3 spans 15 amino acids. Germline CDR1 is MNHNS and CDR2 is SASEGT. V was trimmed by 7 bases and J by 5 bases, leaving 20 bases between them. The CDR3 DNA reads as TGTGCCAGCACCGAGGGTCAAGGGCGCCTATATGGCTACACCTTC. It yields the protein CASTEGQGRLYGYTF.

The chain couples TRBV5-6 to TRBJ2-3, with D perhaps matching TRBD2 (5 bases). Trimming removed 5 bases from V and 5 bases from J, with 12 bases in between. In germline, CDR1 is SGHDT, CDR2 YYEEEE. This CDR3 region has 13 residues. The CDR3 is CASRPRSGDTQYF. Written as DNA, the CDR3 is TGTGCCAGCAGGCCCCGCAGCGGAGATACGCAGTATTTT. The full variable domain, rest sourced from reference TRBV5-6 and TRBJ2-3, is DAGVTQSPTHLIKTRGQQVTLRCSPKSGHDTVSWYQQALGQGPQFIFQYYEEEERQRGNFPDRFSGHQFPNYSSELNVNALLLGDSALYLCASRPRSGDTQYFGPGTRLTVL.

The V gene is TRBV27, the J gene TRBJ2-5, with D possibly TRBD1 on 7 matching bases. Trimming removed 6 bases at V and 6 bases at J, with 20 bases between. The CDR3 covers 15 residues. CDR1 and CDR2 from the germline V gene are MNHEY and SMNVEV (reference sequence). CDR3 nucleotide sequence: TGTGCCAGCAGCCCTGGTCGGCAGGGGGGACAGACCCAGTACTTC. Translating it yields CASSPGRQGGQTQYF.

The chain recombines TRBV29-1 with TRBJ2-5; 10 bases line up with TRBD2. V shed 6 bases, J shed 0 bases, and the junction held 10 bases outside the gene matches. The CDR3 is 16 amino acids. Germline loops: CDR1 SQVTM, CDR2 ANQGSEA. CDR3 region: CSVPELAGVDQETQYF. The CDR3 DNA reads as TGCAGCGTCCCGGAGCTAGCGGGGGTGGACCAAGAGACCCAGTACTTC.

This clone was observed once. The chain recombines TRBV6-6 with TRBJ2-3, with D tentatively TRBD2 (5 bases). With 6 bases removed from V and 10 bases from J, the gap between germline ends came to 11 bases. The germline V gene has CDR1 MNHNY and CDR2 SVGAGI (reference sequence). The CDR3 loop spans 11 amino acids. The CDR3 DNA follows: TGTGCCAGCAGGTCAGGAGGCGCGCAGTATTTT. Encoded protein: CASRSGGAQYF.

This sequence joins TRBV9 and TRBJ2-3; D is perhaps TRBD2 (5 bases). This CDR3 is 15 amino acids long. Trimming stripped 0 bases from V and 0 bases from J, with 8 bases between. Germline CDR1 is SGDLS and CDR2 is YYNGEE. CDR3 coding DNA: TGTGCCAGCAGCGTAGCGGGGTATAGCACAGATACGCAGTATTTT. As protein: CASSVAGYSTDTQYF.

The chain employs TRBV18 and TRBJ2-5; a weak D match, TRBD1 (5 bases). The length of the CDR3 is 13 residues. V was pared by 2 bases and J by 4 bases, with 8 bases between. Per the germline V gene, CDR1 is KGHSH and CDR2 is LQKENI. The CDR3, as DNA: TGTGCCAGCTCACCAGGGGCATCAGAGACCCAGTACTTC. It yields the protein CASSPGASETQYF. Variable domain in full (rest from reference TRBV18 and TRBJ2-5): NAGVMQNPRHLVRRRGQEARLRCSPMKGHSHVYWYRQLPEEGLKFMVYLQKENIIDESGMPKERFSAEFPKEGPSILRIQQVVRGDSAAYFCASSPGASETQYFGPGTRLLVL.

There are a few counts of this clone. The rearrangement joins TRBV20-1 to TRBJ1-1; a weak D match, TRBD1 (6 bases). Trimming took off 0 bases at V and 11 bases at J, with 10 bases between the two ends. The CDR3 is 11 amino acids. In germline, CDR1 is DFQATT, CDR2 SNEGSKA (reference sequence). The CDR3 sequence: CSARENRVAFF. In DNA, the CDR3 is TGCAGTGCTAGAGAGAACAGGGTGGCTTTCTTT.